This TCR beta chain was retrieved from a study of T-cell memory formation after mild COVID-19. Across the whole study: Among the donors, TCR clusters were largely specific to each donor.

A few counts support this clonotype. As yet, its antigen is unknown. The CDR3 contains 19 residues. Germline V gene data show CDR1 as LGHNA and CDR2 as YNFKEQ. V lost 0 bases and J lost 0, with 15 bases in between. Study-level findings and limits: CD4+ bias marked clones expanding day 15 to 37, unlike balanced contracting clones. Shrinking CD4+ clones were chiefly CM and EM; CD8+ ones were chiefly EMRA.

TCRdb ran MiXCR on the 5' RACE reads and lists one entry per CDR3 protein. Seen here are a few hundred thousand distinct CDR3 sequences, over 7% observed once, and the top ten hold about 20%. The gene calls are TRBV4-2 and TRBJ2-6; a possible D gene is TRBD2 (5 bases). The source of this sequence is a man between 18 and 35 years old who had mild COVID-19 (a few samples of this study predate the infection). Cell type and time point are not known. The sample was PBMCs or a T cell subset sorted from them (not recorded which). The CDR3 DNA reads as TGTGCCAGCAGCCAAGAGGGAGCCGACGTACGCTCTGGGGCCAACGTCCTGACTTTC. It encodes CASSQEGADVRSGANVLTF.